This T cell receptor (beta chain) appears in the sequencing data of a study of technical replicates of blood from a few donors. This clone was seen only once. Assay used: immunoSEQ multiplex PCR; TCRdb lists only in-frame clones, some missing. The repertoire holds over 70,000 clones, with just under 97% as singletons. V gave up 0 bases and J gave up 6 bases, with 9 bases separating them. This CDR3 region has 14 residues. Germline V gene lookup returns CDR1 MNHNS and CDR2 SASEGT. The chain employs TRBV6-1 and TRBJ2-1; no firm D call. The clonotype comes from a human donor in good health. Sequenced input: T cells isolated from PBMCs. CDR3 DNA sequence: TGTGCCAGCAGTGAAGCGGGCCTAAGCAATGAGCAGTTCTTC. Translating gives CASSEAGLSNEQFF.